The clone carrying this TCR beta chain was seen more than once but under ten times. It was 8.5 to 10 ml of fresh peripheral blood that supplied the PBMCs. RNA transcripts provided the source from which TCR beta CDR3 regions were amplified. A first-round RT-PCR of the TCR CDR3 used the HTBI primer set. TCRdb re-derived calls from the multiplex PCR reads in MiXCR, one entry per CDR3 protein. Of more than 550,000 distinct CDR3 sequences detected, approximately 18% appear once; the ten largest clones hold around 17%. The sample originates from a study of T cells in Graves' hyperthyroidism and ophthalmopathy. The CDR3 is 16 residues long. J lost 2 bases, V lost 3 bases, and 7 bases had no gene match. The germline CDR1 and CDR2 sequences are DFQATT and SNEGSKA (reference sequence).

The J gene is TRBJ2-3, the V gene TRBV20-1, with TRBD2 matching over 11 bases. The receptor comes from a woman aged 45 to 65 with Graves' hyperthyroidism that later progressed to Graves' ophthalmopathy. The material sequenced was blood. Here the CDR3 reads CSASGLLAGDTDTQYF. The CDR3 DNA follows: TGCAGTGCTAGTGGATTACTAGCGGGGGACACAGATACGCAGTATTTT.